This passage covers 30 T cell receptor beta chains from one sample sequenced in a study of blood T cell repertoires in COVID-19. Method: immunoSEQ multiplex PCR; TCRdb's copy keeps in-frame clones and lacks some. The sample consists of hundreds of thousands of clones, about 85% of them appearing once. The sequenced sample was peripheral blood. The receptors here all came from a human donor in a cohort sampled during active COVID-19.

The chain carries TRBV5-1 and TRBJ2-7, with D possibly being TRBD1 (5 bases). Trimming removed 2 bases from V and 4 bases from J, with 13 bases in between. This CDR3 has 14 amino acids. The V gene's germline CDR1 is SGHRS and CDR2 YFSETQ. The CDR3 spells CASSFSQGVYEQYF. The DNA of the CDR3 is TGCGCCAGCAGCTTTTCGCAGGGTGTTTACGAGCAGTACTTC.

This clone was seen just once. The chain links TRBV27 to TRBJ1-2, with D unresolved. Germline assignment: CDR1 MNHEY and CDR2 SMNVEV (reference sequence). Trimming removed 0 bases at V and 4 bases at J, with 15 bases between. CDR3 length equals 16 residues. CDR3: CASSLSRAGGPYGYTF. In DNA, the CDR3 is TGTGCCAGCAGTTTATCGAGGGCTGGCGGCCCCTATGGCTACACCTTC.

This sequence joins TRBV2 and TRBJ2-7, with 7 bases aligning to TRBD1. CDR1 is SNHLY and CDR2 is FYNNEI in the germline V gene. This CDR3 is 14 amino acids long. V gave up 5 bases and J gave up 0 bases; unmatched junction bases: 4. In DNA, the CDR3 is TGTGCCAGCAGTCTCCGGGACAGCTCCTACGAGCAGTACTTC. It is translated as CASSLRDSSYEQYF.

This sequence joins TRBV2 and TRBJ2-4, with D possibly matching TRBD1 (8 bases). The CDR3 is 18 residues long. Trimming removed 6 bases from V and 6 bases from J, with 27 bases in between. CDR1 is SNHLY and CDR2 is FYNNEI in the germline V gene. The CDR3 DNA is TGTGCCAGCAGGATTAACCTTGGACAGGGCGGGGGAGGAAACATTCAGTACTTC. Amino acid sequence: CASRINLGQGGGGNIQYF.

J is TRBJ2-5 and V is TRBV9, with D possibly matching TRBD2 (5 bases). CDR1 is SGDLS, CDR2 YYNGEE, per germline. Trimming took off 3 bases at V and 2 bases at J, with 8 bases between the two ends. The CDR3 spans 13 residues. The chain's CDR3 is CASSAGLQETQYF. CDR3 DNA sequence: TGTGCCAGCAGCGCCGGACTGCAAGAGACCCAGTACTTC.

The rearrangement uses TRBV4-1 and TRBJ2-1; perhaps TRBD2 as D (6 bases). The V gene's germline CDR1 is MGHRA and CDR2 YSYEKL. The V end was cut by 0 bases, the J end by 15 bases, with 21 bases between. The CDR3 contains 15 residues. The CDR3 loop is CASSQETTIPGEMFF. The CDR3 bases are TGCGCCAGCAGCCAAGAGACCACGATCCCGGGAGAGATGTTCTTC.

This chain uses TRBV11-2 with TRBJ1-5; 8 nucleotides line up with TRBD1. V lost 6 bases, J lost 2 bases, and 6 bases stayed unmatched. CDR1 is SGHAT, CDR2 FQNNGV, per germline. There are 15 residues in the CDR3. Here the CDR3 DNA reads TGTGCCAGCAGTAGAGACAGGGGTCGCAATCAGCCCCAGCATTTT. Amino acid sequence: CASSRDRGRNQPQHF.

The chain joins TRBV6-5 to TRBJ2-7, with 11 bases fitting TRBD1. V lost 8 bases, J lost 0 bases, and 0 bases stayed unmatched. The CDR3 extends over 13 amino acids. Germline CDR1 is MNHEY and CDR2 is SVGAGI. The CDR3 here is CASGTGGSYEQYF. CDR3 nucleotides: TGTGCCAGCGGGACAGGGGGCTCCTACGAGCAGTACTTC.

The gene calls are TRBV19 and TRBJ2-1; TRBD2 agrees at 14 bases. V shed 5 bases, J shed 7 bases, and the junction held 10 bases outside the gene matches. Germline V gene data show CDR1 as LNHDA and CDR2 as SQIVND (reference sequence). CDR3 length: 17 amino acids. CDR3 loop: CASSRGTSGSVGNEQFF. The DNA for the CDR3 is TGTGCCAGTAGTCGAGGGACTAGCGGGAGTGTGGGGAATGAGCAGTTCTTC.

The rearrangement links TRBV11-3 to TRBJ2-3; D might be TRBD2 (5 bases). The CDR3 runs to 16 residues. The ends were cut back, 1 base at V and 2 bases at J, with 13 bases in the middle. The germline V gene encodes CDR1 SGHNT and CDR2 YENEEA. CDR3 loop: CASSLGPSRSTDTQYF. Here the CDR3 DNA reads TGTGCCAGCAGCTTAGGTCCTAGCAGGTCCACAGATACGCAGTATTTT. The entire variable domain, with the rest obtained from reference TRBV11-3 and TRBJ2-3, is as follows: EAGVVQSPRYKIIEKKQPVAFWCNPISGHNTLYWYLQNLGQGPELLIRYENEEAVDDSQLPKDRFSAERLKGVDSTLKIQPAELGDSAVYLCASSLGPSRSTDTQYFGPGTRLTVL.

The CDR3 DNA is TGTGCCAGCAGTCCTCTAGCGGGTGTTATCTATGAGCAGTTCTTC. Translating it yields CASSPLAGVIYEQFF. The V gene is TRBV27, the J gene TRBJ2-1, with 8 nucleotides matching TRBD2. Germline CDR1 reads MNHEY; CDR2 reads SMNVEV (reference sequence). The CDR3 runs to 15 residues. V lost 5 bases and J lost 8; bases outside the gene matches: 11.

The chain couples TRBV27 to TRBJ1-4, with 7 bases fitting TRBD1. V lost 4 bases, J lost 5 bases, and 19 bases stayed unmatched. Germline CDR1 reads MNHEY; CDR2 reads SMNVEV (reference sequence). There are 19 residues in the CDR3. DNA for the CDR3: TGTGCCAGCAGTTCTGTAACCCTCAGACCCGGGACAGAGAATGAAAAACTGTTTTTT. Its protein is CASSSVTLRPGTENEKLFF.

The CDR3 DNA follows: TGTGCCTGGACCTCTCAGACAGGGGGCTCCTACGAGCAGTACTTC. Its translation is CAWTSQTGGSYEQYF. The rearrangement joins TRBV30 to TRBJ2-7; 9 bases map to TRBD1. V lost 4 bases and J lost 0; bases outside the gene matches: 7. Germline V gene sequence: CDR1 GTSNPN, CDR2 SVGIG (reference sequence). This CDR3 spans 15 amino acids.

V and J are TRBV18 and TRBJ2-7; the match to TRBD2 covers 10 bases. In germline, CDR1 is KGHSH, CDR2 LQKENI. V lost 1 base to trimming and J lost 0 bases; unmatched junction nucleotides: 3. The CDR3 has 16 amino acids. DNA for the CDR3: TGTGCCAGCTCACCACTCCCTAGCGGGGGCTCCTACGAGCAGTACTTC. Residues: CASSPLPSGGSYEQYF. The full variable domain, its missing parts supplied by reference TRBV18 and TRBJ2-7, is NAGVMQNPRHLVRRRGQEARLRCSPMKGHSHVYWYRQLPEEGLKFMVYLQKENIIDESGMPKERFSAEFPKEGPSILRIQQVVRGDSAAYFCASSPLPSGGSYEQYFGPGTRLTVT.

The chain joins TRBV24-1 to TRBJ2-4; TRBD2 agrees at 8 bases. CDR1 is KGHDR, CDR2 SFDVKD, per germline. This CDR3 spans 17 amino acids. With V trimmed by 2 bases and J by 0 bases, 5 bases remained unmatched. The CDR3 coding sequence is TGTGCCACCAGTGATTCGCGGGAGGAGCTAGCCAAAAACATTCAGTACTTC. Translating gives CATSDSREELAKNIQYF.

The genes are TRBV7-6 and TRBJ2-2, with TRBD2 as a possible D gene (6 bases). The CDR3 extends over 15 amino acids. Deletions cut 3 bases from V and 3 bases from J, with 11 bases between. Germline V gene lookup returns CDR1 SGHVS and CDR2 FNYEAQ. CDR3 nucleotides: TGTGCCAGCAGCTTCGGCGGGGCGGACACCGGGGAGCTGTTTTTT. This codes for CASSFGGADTGELFF.

This rearrangement joins TRBV14 to TRBJ1-4; D remains ambiguous. Trimming pared 3 bases from V and 2 bases from J, leaving 10 bases between. The CDR3 has 15 amino acids. Looked up from germline, CDR1 is SGHDN and CDR2 is FVKESK. The CDR3 nucleotides are TGTGCCAGCAGCCATTTTGGGCTGACTAATGAAAAACTGTTTTTT. It specifies CASSHFGLTNEKLFF.

The chain has TRBV5-6 and TRBJ2-3, with 7 bases aligning to TRBD1. With V trimmed by 2 bases and J by 6 bases, 6 bases remained unmatched. From germline, CDR1 is SGHDT and CDR2 YYEEEE. The CDR3 extends over 14 amino acids. CDR3 region: CASSLTRGSDTQYF. The CDR3 DNA sequence: TGTGCCAGCAGCTTAACCAGGGGGTCGGATACGCAGTATTTT.

The chain carries TRBV12-5 and TRBJ2-3; no clear D. Trimming pared 4 bases from V and 6 bases from J, leaving 5 bases between. Germline V lookup: CDR1 LGHNT, CDR2 FRNRAP. This CDR3 region has 11 residues. The DNA for the CDR3 is TGTGCTAGTGGTTCCATCGATACGCAGTATTTT. Its translation is CASGSIDTQYF.

V usage is TRBV20-1 and J usage is TRBJ1-3, with a weak D call TRBD1 (6 bases). Germline-derived CDR1 and CDR2 are DFQATT and SNEGSKA (reference sequence). Between the trimmed V and J ends, which lost 5 bases and 4 bases, there was a span of 6 bases. This CDR3 has 11 amino acids. CDR3 sequence (DNA): TGCAGTGCTCAGGGGGGAAACACCATATATTTT. Translating it yields CSAQGGNTIYF.

This rearrangement joins TRBV19 to TRBJ1-6; D is perhaps TRBD1 (5 bases). The germline gives CDR1 LNHDA, CDR2 SQIVND (reference sequence). This CDR3 comprises 15 residues. Trimming took 11 bases from V and 10 from J, leaving 24 bases between them. Written as DNA, the CDR3 is TGTGCCGCAAGATGGGGATCGGGGGGTGGATCACCCCTCCACTTT. Encoded protein: CAARWGSGGGSPLHF.

This chain uses TRBV4-2 with TRBJ2-1; TRBD2 matches 11 bases. Germline CDR1 LGHNA, CDR2 YNFKEQ. Trimming removed 4 bases from V and 7 bases from J; junction bases left unmatched: 0. CDR3 size: 13 residues. In nucleotides, the CDR3 is TGTGCCAGCAGCCTAGCGGGAGGGAATGAGCAGTTCTTC. It translates to CASSLAGGNEQFF.

The chain couples TRBV6-2 or TRBV6-3 to TRBJ2-1; possibly TRBD2 for D (5 bases). This CDR3 region has 15 residues. V lost 5 bases to trimming and J lost 0 bases, with 11 bases between them. Germline V lookup: CDR1 MNHEY, CDR2 SVGEGT. The CDR3 region is CASSAMGSSYNEQFF. The CDR3 DNA follows: TGTGCCAGCAGTGCCATGGGGAGCTCCTACAATGAGCAGTTCTTC.

The J gene is TRBJ2-7, the V gene TRBV18; D is perhaps TRBD1 (6 bases). Germline loops: CDR1 KGHSH, CDR2 LQKENI. The CDR3 runs to 13 residues. With 6 bases removed from V and 2 bases from J, the gap between germline ends came to 11 bases. CDR3 sequence: CASSPGQPYEQYF. CDR3 in DNA: TGTGCCAGCTCGCCCGGACAGCCCTACGAGCAGTACTTC.

Notes on this clone: One end of the junction is discordant with germline, which a read error may explain. The rearrangement joins TRBV5-1 to TRBJ2-4, with TRBD1 matching over 7 bases. This CDR3 has 14 residues. Germline V gene lookup returns CDR1 SGHRS and CDR2 YFSETQ. CDR3 region: CANSLGQYKNIQYF. The CDR3 coding sequence is TGCGCCAACAGCTTGGGACAGTACAAAAACATTCAGTACTTC.

This clone has more than one count but fewer than ten. J is TRBJ2-2 and V is TRBV3-1 (or the pseudogene TRBV3-2); D unclear. This CDR3 spans 13 amino acids. Germline loops: CDR1 LGHDT, CDR2 YNNKEL (reference sequence). Trimming pared 2 bases from V and 6 bases from J, leaving 7 bases between. The CDR3 DNA is TGTGCCAGCAGCCAATACGAGTCCGGGGAGCTGTTTTTT. Protein product: CASSQYESGELFF.

On this clone: The junction departs from the called germline gene at one end, perhaps through a read error. This chain links TRBV6-5 with TRBJ1-4, with D perhaps matching TRBD1 (5 bases). The CDR3 is 14 residues long. Germline V gives CDR1 MNHEY, CDR2 SVGAGI. The CDR3 sequence: CASSHTGTYEKLFF. CDR3 nucleotide sequence: TGTGCCAGCAGTCATACAGGAACTTATGAAAAACTGTTTTTT.

V and J are TRBV6-5 and TRBJ2-2; D might be TRBD1 (6 bases). V was clipped by 6 bases and J by 6 bases, with 11 bases between them. The CDR3 is 13 amino acids. Germline CDR1 is MNHEY and CDR2 is SVGAGI. DNA for the CDR3: TGTGCCAGCAGGTCGCCAGGGGCCGGGGAGCTGTTTTTT. This encodes CASRSPGAGELFF.

In this sample, this clone turned up once. In DNA, the CDR3 is TGTGCCAGCAGTTACGCGGGCGGCCCCTACAATGAGCAGTTCTTC. Residues: CASSYAGGPYNEQFF. The rearrangement links TRBV6-5 to TRBJ2-1, with D possibly being TRBD2 (5 bases). Germline V gene lookup returns CDR1 MNHEY and CDR2 SVGAGI. The CDR3 totals 15 residues. The V end lost 2 bases, the J end lost 2 bases, and 10 bases lay between the germline ends.

The chain employs TRBV19 and TRBJ1-6; D not certain. The length of the CDR3 is 13 residues. Trimming cost V 6 bases and J 14 bases, with 17 bases left between them. Per germline, CDR1 LNHDA and CDR2 SQIVND (reference sequence). The CDR3 region is CASSSSILEALHF. The CDR3 DNA follows: TGTGCCAGTAGCTCCTCAATTCTAGAAGCCCTCCACTTT.